This is a list of T cell receptor beta chains from one sample in a study of blood T cell repertoires in COVID-19. The method was immunoSEQ multiplex PCR; TCRdb's version includes in-frame clones alone and lacks a portion of them. The profile shows roughly 100,000 clones, about 90% of them singletons. Sequencing used peripheral blood. The receptors were sampled from a woman in her 50s with COVID-19, enrolled during active disease. CDR3s leave out the opening cysteine and the closing phenylalanine or tryptophan. D genes are given only for firm matches.

D | V | CDR3
TRBD2 | TRBV7-2 | ASSLSASGGSTDTQY
- | TRBV10-3 | AISESAGARELF
- | TRBV19 | ASSAGIGGYEQY
- | TRBV4-1 | ASSQDSGPYEQY
- | TRBV11-3 | ASSLGLTTQPGELF
TRBD1 | TRBV2 | ASSEATGTEFGYT
TRBD1 | TRBV18 | ASSSGQGEDEQY
- | TRBV29-1 | SGTLGLYYGYT
TRBD2 | TRBV5-4 | ASSLGRASAGSYYEQY
TRBD2 | TRBV6-2/TRBV6-3 | ASSYSRGGNQETQY
- | TRBV5-6 | ASSLDYTEAF
- | TRBV28 | ASSSSRANSNTGELF
- | TRBV12-5 | ASGLPGGRAF
TRBD2 | TRBV28 | ASSRLAGGSYNEQF
- | TRBV2 | ASRDTWISDTQY
- | TRBV1 | TSSQVNRGLLSNQPQH
TRBD2 | TRBV4-3 | ASSQEPGGATDTQY
- | TRBV2 | ASGDWARTDTQY
- | TRBV2 | ASSGEVVNTQY
TRBD1 | TRBV6-5 | ASSYSTGVDEKLF
TRBD1 | TRBV4-1 | ASSKAPKETGFIQY
TRBD2 | TRBV11-2 | ASSPLPGLAGGLNEQF
- | TRBV30 | AWSTGSVGYEQY
TRBD1 | TRBV7-9 | ASSSDRGGQPQH
- | TRBV11-2 | ASSSGTTYNSPLH
- | TRBV6-5 | ASIRGAGYNEQF